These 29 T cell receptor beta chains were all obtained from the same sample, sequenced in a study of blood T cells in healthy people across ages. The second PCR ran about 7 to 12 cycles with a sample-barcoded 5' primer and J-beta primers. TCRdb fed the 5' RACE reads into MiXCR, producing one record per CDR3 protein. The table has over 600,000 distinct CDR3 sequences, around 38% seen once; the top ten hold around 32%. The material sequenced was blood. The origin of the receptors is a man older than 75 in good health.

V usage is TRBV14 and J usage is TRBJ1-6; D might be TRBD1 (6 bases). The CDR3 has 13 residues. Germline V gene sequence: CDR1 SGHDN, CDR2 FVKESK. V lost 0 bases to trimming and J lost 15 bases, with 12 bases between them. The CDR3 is CASSQELTDSLHF. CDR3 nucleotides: TGTGCCAGCAGCCAAGAGTTGACGGACAGCCTCCACTTT.

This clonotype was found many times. CDR3: CASSLVRGGLVKNIQYF. For the CDR3, the DNA is TGTGCCAGCAGTTTAGTGCGGGGAGGGCTGGTCAAAAACATTCAGTACTTC. This sequence joins TRBV27 and TRBJ2-4; 7 nucleotides line up with TRBD2. V dropped 2 bases and J dropped 3; count of bases not matched to a gene: 10. The germline gives CDR1 MNHEY, CDR2 SMNVEV (reference sequence). This CDR3 is built from 17 residues.

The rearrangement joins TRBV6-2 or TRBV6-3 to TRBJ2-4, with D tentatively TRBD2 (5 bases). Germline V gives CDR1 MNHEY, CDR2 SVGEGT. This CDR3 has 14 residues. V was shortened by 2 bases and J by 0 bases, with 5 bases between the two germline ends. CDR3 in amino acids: CASSYAGAKNIQYF. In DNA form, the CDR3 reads TGTGCCAGCAGTTACGCGGGAGCCAAAAACATTCAGTACTTC.

CDR3 bases: TGTGCCAGCAGTTACGCAACCGGGACAGGGGGCTCTGGGAGCAATCAGCCCCAGCATTTT. Its translation is CASSYATGTGGSGSNQPQHF. The V gene is TRBV6-2 or TRBV6-3, the J gene TRBJ1-5; 12 bases match TRBD1. The CDR3 consists of 20 residues. Trimming at V came to 2 bases and at J to 1 base, leaving 12 bases not matched to a gene. The germline V gene has CDR1 MNHEY and CDR2 SVGEGT.

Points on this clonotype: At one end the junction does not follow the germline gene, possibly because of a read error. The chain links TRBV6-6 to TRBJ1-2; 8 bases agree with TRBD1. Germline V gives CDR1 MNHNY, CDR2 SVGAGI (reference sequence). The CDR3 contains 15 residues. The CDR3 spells CVSEWGTGGLRGYTF. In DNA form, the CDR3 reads TGTGTCAGCGAATGGGGCACAGGGGGTCTGCGTGGCTACACCTTC.

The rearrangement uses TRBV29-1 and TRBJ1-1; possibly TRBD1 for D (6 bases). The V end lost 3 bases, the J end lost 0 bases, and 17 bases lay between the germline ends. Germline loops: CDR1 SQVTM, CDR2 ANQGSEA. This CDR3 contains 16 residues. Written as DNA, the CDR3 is TGCAGCGTTGATTCGGGGGCAGGTGGGGTGAACACTGAAGCTTTCTTT. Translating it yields CSVDSGAGGVNTEAFF.

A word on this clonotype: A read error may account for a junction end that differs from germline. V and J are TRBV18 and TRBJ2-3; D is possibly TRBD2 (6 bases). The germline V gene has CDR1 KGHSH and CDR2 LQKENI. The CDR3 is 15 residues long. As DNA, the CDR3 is TGTGCCGGCTCACCAGGCTGGGGGGTCACAGATACGCAGTATTTT. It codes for CAGSPGWGVTDTQYF.

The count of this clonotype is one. The CDR3 sequence: CASSFSGSYNEQYF. CDR3 in DNA: TGTGCCAGCAGCTTCAGCGGGTCCTACAATGAGCAGTACTTC. The chain carries TRBV7-2 and TRBJ2-5; D perhaps matches TRBD2 (6 bases). This CDR3 is 14 amino acids long. Germline V gene data show CDR1 as SGHTA and CDR2 as FQGNSA. V gave up 3 bases and J gave up 11 bases, with 19 bases separating them.

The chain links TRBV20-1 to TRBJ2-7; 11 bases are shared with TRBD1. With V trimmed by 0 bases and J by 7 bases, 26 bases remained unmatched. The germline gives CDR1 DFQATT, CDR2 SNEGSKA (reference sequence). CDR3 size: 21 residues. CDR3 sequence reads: CSARDLSKGQGAIGPYNEQYF. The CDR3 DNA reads TGCAGTGCTAGAGATCTTAGTAAAGGACAGGGGGCTATAGGCCCCTACAATGAGCAGTACTTC.

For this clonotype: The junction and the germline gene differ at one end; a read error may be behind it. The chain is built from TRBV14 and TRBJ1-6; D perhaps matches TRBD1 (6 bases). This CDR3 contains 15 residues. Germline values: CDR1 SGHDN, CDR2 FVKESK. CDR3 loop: CASRQTPGENSPLHF. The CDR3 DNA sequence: TGTGCCAGCCGCCAGACCCCAGGGGAGAATTCACCCCTCCACTTT.

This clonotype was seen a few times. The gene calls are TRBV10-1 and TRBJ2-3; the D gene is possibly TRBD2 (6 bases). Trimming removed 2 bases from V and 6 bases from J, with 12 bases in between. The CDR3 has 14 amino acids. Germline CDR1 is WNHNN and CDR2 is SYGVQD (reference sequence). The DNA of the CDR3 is TGCGCCAGCAGTGAGGCGGGGATTTTGGATACGCAGTATTTT. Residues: CASSEAGILDTQYF.

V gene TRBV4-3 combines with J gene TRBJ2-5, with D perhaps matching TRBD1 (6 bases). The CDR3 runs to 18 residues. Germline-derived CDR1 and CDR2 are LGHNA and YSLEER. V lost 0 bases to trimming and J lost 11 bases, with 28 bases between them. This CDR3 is CASSQDQGNRVVLYEQYF. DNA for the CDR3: TGCGCCAGCAGCCAAGATCAAGGCAACAGGGTGGTATTGTATGAGCAGTACTTC.

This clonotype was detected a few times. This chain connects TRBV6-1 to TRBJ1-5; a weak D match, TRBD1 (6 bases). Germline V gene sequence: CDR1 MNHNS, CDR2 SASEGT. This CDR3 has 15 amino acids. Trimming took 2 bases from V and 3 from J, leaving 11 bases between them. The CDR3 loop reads CASSERTAYNQPQHF. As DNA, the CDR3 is TGTGCCAGCAGTGAAAGGACAGCCTACAATCAGCCCCAGCATTTT.

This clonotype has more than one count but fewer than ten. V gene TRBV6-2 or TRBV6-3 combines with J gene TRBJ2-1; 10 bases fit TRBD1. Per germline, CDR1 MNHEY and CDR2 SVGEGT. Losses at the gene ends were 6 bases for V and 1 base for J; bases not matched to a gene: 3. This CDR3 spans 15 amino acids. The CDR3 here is CASRPDRGSYNEQFF. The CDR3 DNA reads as TGTGCCAGCAGGCCGGACAGGGGGTCCTACAATGAGCAGTTCTTC.

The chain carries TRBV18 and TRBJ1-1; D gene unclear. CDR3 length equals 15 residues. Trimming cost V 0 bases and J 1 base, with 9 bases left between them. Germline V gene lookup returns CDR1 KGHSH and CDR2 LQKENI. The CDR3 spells CASSPPNGPNTEAFF. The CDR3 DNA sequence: TGTGCCAGCTCACCACCAAACGGACCGAACACTGAAGCTTTCTTT.

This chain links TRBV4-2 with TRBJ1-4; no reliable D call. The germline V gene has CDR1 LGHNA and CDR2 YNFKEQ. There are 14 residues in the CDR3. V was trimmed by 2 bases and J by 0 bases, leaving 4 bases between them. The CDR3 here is CASSQLATNEKLFF. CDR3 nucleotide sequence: TGTGCCAGCAGCCAACTTGCAACTAATGAAAAACTGTTTTTT.

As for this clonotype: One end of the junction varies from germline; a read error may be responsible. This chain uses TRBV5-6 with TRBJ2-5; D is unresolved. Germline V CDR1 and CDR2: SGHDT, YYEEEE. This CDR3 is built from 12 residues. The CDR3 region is CASSLVEEAQYF. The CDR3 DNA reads TGTGCCAGCAGCTTAGTGGAAGAGGCCCAGTACTTC.

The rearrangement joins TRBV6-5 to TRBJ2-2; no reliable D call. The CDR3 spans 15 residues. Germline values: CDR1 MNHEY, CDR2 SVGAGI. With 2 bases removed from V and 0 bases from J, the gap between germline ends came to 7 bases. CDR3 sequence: CASSYTDANTGELFF. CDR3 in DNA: TGTGCCAGCAGTTACACCGACGCGAACACCGGGGAGCTGTTTTTT.

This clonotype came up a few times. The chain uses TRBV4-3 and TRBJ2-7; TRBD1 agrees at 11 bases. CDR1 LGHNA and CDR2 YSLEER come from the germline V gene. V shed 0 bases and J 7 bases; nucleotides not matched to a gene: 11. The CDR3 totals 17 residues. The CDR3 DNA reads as TGCGCCAGCAGCCAAGAAGGGACAGGGGGAGGTTACAATGAGCAGTACTTC. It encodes CASSQEGTGGGYNEQYF.

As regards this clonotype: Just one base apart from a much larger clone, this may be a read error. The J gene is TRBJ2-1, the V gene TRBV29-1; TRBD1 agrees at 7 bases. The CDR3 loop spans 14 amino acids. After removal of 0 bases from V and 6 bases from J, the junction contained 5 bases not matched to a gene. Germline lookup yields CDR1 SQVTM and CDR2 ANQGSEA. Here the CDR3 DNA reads TGCAGCGTTGAAGATCGGACAGGTTCCAATGAGCAGTTCTTC. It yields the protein CSVEDRTGSNEQFF.

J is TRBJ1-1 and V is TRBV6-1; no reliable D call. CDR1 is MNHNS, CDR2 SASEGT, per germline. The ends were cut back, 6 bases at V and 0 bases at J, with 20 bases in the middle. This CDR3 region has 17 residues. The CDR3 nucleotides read TGTGCCAGCAGCGGCCGCCCGCAGGATCCAATGAACACTGAAGCTTTCTTT. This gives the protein CASSGRPQDPMNTEAFF.

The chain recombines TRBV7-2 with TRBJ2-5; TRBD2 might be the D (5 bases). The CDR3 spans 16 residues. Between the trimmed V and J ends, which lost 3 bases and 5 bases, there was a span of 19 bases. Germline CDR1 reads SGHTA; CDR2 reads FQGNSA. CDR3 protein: CASSFYGSKDRETQYF. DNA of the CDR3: TGTGCCAGCAGCTTTTATGGGAGTAAGGATCGGGAGACCCAGTACTTC.

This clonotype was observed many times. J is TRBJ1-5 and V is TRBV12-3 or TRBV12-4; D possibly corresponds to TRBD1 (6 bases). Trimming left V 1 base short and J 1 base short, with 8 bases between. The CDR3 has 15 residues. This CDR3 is CASSLEGGSNQPQHF. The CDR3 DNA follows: TGTGCCAGCAGTTTAGAGGGGGGGAGCAATCAGCCCCAGCATTTT.

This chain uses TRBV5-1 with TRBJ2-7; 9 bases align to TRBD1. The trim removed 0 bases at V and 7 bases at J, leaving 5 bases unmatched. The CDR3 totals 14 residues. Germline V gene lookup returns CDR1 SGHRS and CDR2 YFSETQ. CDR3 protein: CASSLDRGLGEQYF. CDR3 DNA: TGCGCCAGCAGCTTGGACAGGGGGCTTGGGGAGCAGTACTTC.

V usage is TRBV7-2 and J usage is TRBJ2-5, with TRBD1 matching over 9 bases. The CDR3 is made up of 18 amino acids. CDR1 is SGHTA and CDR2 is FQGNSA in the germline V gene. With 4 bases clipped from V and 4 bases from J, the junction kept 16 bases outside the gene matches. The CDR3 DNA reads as TGTGCCAGCAGCTCTCGACGGGACAGGGAGATTGGAGGAGAGACCCAGTACTTC. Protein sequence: CASSSRRDREIGGETQYF.

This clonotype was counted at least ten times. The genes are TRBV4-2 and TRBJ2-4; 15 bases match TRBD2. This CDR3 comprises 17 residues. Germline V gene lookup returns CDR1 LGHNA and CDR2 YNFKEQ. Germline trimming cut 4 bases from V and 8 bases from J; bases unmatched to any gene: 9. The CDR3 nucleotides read TGTGCCAGCAGCCCCAGGACTAGCGGGAGGGCCGCGGACATTCAGTACTTC. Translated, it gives CASSPRTSGRAADIQYF.

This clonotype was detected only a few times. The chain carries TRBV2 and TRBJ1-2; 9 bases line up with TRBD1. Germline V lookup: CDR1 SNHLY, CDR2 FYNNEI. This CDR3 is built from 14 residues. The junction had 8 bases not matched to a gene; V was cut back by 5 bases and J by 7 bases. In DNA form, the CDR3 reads TGTGCCAGCAGTTTACAGGGGGCGCGATCTGGCTACACCTTC. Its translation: CASSLQGARSGYTF.

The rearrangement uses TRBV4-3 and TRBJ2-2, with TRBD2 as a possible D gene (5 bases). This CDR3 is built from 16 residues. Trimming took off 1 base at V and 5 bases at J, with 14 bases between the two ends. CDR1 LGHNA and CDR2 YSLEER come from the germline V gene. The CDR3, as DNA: TGCGCCAGCAGCCAAGTCGGGGAGTGGTCGACCGGGGAGCTGTTTTTT. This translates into CASSQVGEWSTGELFF.

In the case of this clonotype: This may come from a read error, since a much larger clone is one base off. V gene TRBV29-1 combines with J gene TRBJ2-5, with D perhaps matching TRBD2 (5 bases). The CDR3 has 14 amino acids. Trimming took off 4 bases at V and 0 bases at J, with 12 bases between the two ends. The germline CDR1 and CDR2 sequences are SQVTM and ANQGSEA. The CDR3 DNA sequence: TGCAGCGTTGGAACCGGCGGGTACCAAGAGACCCAGTACTTC. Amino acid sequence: CSVGTGGYQETQYF.